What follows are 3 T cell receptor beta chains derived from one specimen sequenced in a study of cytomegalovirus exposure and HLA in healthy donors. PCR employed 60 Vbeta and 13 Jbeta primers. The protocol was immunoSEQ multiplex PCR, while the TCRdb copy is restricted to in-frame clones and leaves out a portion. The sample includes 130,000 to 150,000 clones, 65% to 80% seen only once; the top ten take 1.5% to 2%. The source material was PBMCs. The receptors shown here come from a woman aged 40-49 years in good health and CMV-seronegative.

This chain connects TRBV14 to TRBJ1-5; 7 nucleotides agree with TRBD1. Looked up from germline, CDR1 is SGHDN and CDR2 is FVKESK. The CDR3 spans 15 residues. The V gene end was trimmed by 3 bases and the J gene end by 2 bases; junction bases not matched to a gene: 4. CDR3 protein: CASSQAGTGNQPQHF. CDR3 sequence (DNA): TGTGCCAGCAGCCAGGCCGGGACAGGCAATCAGCCCCAGCATTTT.

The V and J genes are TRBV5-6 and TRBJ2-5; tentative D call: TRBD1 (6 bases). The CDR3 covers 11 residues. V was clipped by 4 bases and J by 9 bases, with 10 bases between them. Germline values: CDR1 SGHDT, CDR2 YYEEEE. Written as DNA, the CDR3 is TGTGCCAGCAGCAACAGACAGGCCCAGTACTTC. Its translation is CASSNRQAQYF.

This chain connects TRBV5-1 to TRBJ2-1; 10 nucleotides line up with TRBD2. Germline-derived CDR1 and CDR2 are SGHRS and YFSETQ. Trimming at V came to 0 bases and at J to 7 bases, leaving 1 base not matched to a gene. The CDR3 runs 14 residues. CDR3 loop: CASSLASGGNEQFF. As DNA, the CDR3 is TGCGCCAGCAGCTTGGCTAGCGGGGGAAATGAGCAGTTCTTC.